This T cell receptor (beta chain) was retrieved from a study of CD8+ T cells in alopecia areata. The study, taken as a whole, reports: Between patients, shared TCR sequences were less clear than in mice. This was possibly due in part to HLA diversity in the patient population.

Lesional scalp punch biopsies and peripheral blood came from alopecia areata patients. Using a FACSAria, the CD4+ and CD8+ T cells were sorted from the PBMCs. Following RNA extraction, reverse transcription yielded cDNA that acted as the sequencing template. Data came from immunoSEQ multiplex PCR; TCRdb stores just in-frame clones and leaves some out. The sample lists 90,000 to 150,000 clones, 30% to 40% occurring once. As for this clone: Its antigen is as yet unknown.

CDR3 size: 13 residues. The germline V and J ends were trimmed by 5 bases and 4 bases, with 14 bases remaining between them. Germline CDR1 and CDR2: SQVTM and ANQGSEA. Sequencing input: CD4+ T cells sorted from blood. This receptor was taken from a human donor with alopecia areata. The V and J genes are TRBV29-1 and TRBJ1-1, with TRBD1 as a possible D gene (5 bases). Written as DNA, the CDR3 is TGCAGCGTTTCGGCCCAAGGGGCCACTGAAGCTTTCTTT. Residues: CSVSAQGATEAFF.